This is a list of T cell receptor beta chains from one sample in a study of somatic mutations in cytotoxic T cells in rheumatoid arthritis. Data came from immunoSEQ multiplex PCR; TCRdb stores just in-frame clones and leaves some out. The sample gives roughly 18,000 clones, around 79% of which show up once; 20% to 25% is in the top ten. Sequenced sample: CD8+ T cells sorted from blood. The receptor source for this set is a woman in her sixties in good health. Each CDR3 is given with its conserved first and last residue. The D gene is left open where the match is weak. Clone size is not always given. Where it is, it says once, few, many or a class for expanded clones.

clone_size,d_call,j_call,v_call,cdr3_nt,cdr3_aa
.,.,TRBJ1-1,TRBV19,TGTGCCAGTAGGGAGACATGGGGCAGCCACCCTGAAGCTTTCTTT,CASRETWGSHPEAFF
.,TRBD2,TRBJ2-3,TRBV10-3,TGTGCCATTTCTCTTCGGCGGGAGGGGGTAATAGATACGCAGTATTTT,CAISLRREGVIDTQYF
.,.,TRBJ2-5,TRBV9,TGTGCCAGCAGCGTAGAGGTTGGGGCCTCCCAAGAGACCCAGTACTTC,CASSVEVGASQETQYF
once,.,TRBJ1-2,TRBV13,TGTGCCAGCAGCCTTGAGGCTCTCTACACCTTC,CASSLEALYTF
.,TRBD1,TRBJ2-7,TRBV11-2,TGTGCCAGCAGCTTAGAGGCAGGGGGCTTCTACGAGCAGTACTTC,CASSLEAGGFYEQYF
few,TRBD1,TRBJ2-1,TRBV2,TGTGCCAGCGTGGGACAGTACAATGAGCAGTTCTTC,CASVGQYNEQFF
.,TRBD1,TRBJ1-2,TRBV9,TGTGCCAGCAGCGGGGGGACAGATGCTAACTATGGCTACACCTTC,CASSGGTDANYGYTF
.,TRBD1,TRBJ2-7,TRBV7-6,TGTGCCAGCAGTACCGGGACAGGGGGATCCTACGAGCAGTACTTC,CASSTGTGGSYEQYF
.,.,TRBJ1-1,TRBV6-1,TGTGCCAGCAGTGACCTGGGACTGGACACTGAAGCTTTCTTT,CASSDLGLDTEAFF
.,TRBD1,TRBJ2-4,TRBV7-9,TGTGCCAGCAGCTTAGGGACAGGGGACGTTCAGTACTTC,CASSLGTGDVQYF
.,.,TRBJ1-3,TRBV10-3,TGTGCCATCAGTGAGTGGCCCGTCTCAGGGATCTCTGGAAACACCATATATTTT,CAISEWPVSGISGNTIYF
.,.,TRBJ2-7,TRBV2,TGTGCCAGCAGTGAAGGGACCACCCTCTCCTACGAGCAGTACTTC,CASSEGTTLSYEQYF
.,.,TRBJ1-3,TRBV7-6,TGTGCCAGCAGCTTAGGCGGGGCTGGGGCTGGAAACACCATATATTTT,CASSLGGAGAGNTIYF
few,.,TRBJ1-1,TRBV6-1,TGTGCCAGCAGTGAAGGGACTGAAGCTTTCTTT,CASSEGTEAFF
.,.,TRBJ2-1,TRBV7-9,TGTGCCAGCAGCTCCGGGATTTACAATGAGCAGTTCTTC,CASSSGIYNEQFF
.,.,TRBJ1-5,TRBV4-1,TGCGCCAGCAGCCAATCGGGGGCAGGTCAGCCCCAGCATTTT,CASSQSGAGQPQHF
.,.,TRBJ1-1,TRBV25-1,TGTGCCAGCAGTGCCCCCTTCGGGGAGAACACTGAAGCTTTCTTT,CASSAPFGENTEAFF
few,TRBD1,TRBJ2-7,TRBV7-9,TGTGCCAGCAGCGGCCCCGGGACAGGGGGCCACGAGCAGTACTTC,CASSGPGTGGHEQYF
.,.,TRBJ1-3,TRBV6-1,TGTGCCAGCAGTGAGTGGGGGTTTAACACCATATATTTT,CASSEWGFNTIYF
.,TRBD2,TRBJ2-7,TRBV7-8,TGTGCCAGCAGCCCCCAGGGGCGGGGGGTTGACGAGCAGTACTTC,CASSPQGRGVDEQYF
.,TRBD1,TRBJ1-2,TRBV6-5,TGTGCCAGCAGTTACGCTTCCGGGACAGTTAACTATGGCTACACCTTC,CASSYASGTVNYGYTF
few,.,TRBJ1-2,TRBV11-2,TGTGCCAGCAGCCCGACCGGGACGGGACCAAACTATGGCTACACCTTC,CASSPTGTGPNYGYTF
.,TRBD1,TRBJ2-7,TRBV13,TGTGCCAGCAGCCCTGGACAGGTCCACGAGCAGTACTTC,CASSPGQVHEQYF
few,.,TRBJ1-1,TRBV29-1,TGCAGCGCTACAGGCACTGAAGCTTTCTTT,CSATGTEAFF
.,TRBD1,TRBJ2-3,TRBV7-9,TGTGCCAGCAGCGGCTTATCGGGACAGGAGACAGATACGCAGTATTTT,CASSGLSGQETDTQYF
medium-sized,.,TRBJ2-7,TRBV11-2,TGTGCCAGCAGCCCCGATTTCAGGGGGGACGAGCAGTACTTC,CASSPDFRGDEQYF
once,.,TRBJ1-2,TRBV30,TGTGCCTGGAGTCCCAGAGAATCCTATGGCTACACCTTC,CAWSPRESYGYTF
.,.,TRBJ1-2,TRBV19,TGTGCCAGTAGTAATGCGAGGCGGGGGAATGGCTACACCTTC,CASSNARRGNGYTF
.,TRBD1,TRBJ1-1,TRBV19,TGTGCCAGTAGTCCGCGACAGGGGGCGGTCACTGAAGCTTTCTTT,CASSPRQGAVTEAFF
.,.,TRBJ1-4,TRBV9,TGTGCCAGCAGCGTAGAAGGCAGTTCTAATGAAAAACTGTTTTTT,CASSVEGSSNEKLFF
.,.,TRBJ1-2,TRBV10-3,TGTGCCATCAGTGAGTGGGGGAGGGGCAGGGGCGTTGGCTATGGCTACACCTTC,CAISEWGRGRGVGYGYTF
.,TRBD1,TRBJ2-5,TRBV29-1,TGCAGCGTTAAAACAGGGGGCACAGAGACCCAGTACTTC,CSVKTGGTETQYF
few,TRBD1,TRBJ1-1,TRBV7-9,TGTGCCAGCAGCGCACGGGACAGTAAGAACACTGAAGCTTTCTTT,CASSARDSKNTEAFF
.,.,TRBJ1-3,TRBV18,TGTGCCAGCTCACCACCGCAGGGCTTAGGTGGAAACACCATATATTTT,CASSPPQGLGGNTIYF
.,.,TRBJ2-1,TRBV27,TGTGCCAGCAGTTTCGGGGTTGGTGAGCAGTTCTTC,CASSFGVGEQFF
.,.,TRBJ1-2,TRBV29-1,TGCAGCGTACAGGGCGCGGCGTTCGGCTACACCTTC,CSVQGAAFGYTF
once,.,TRBJ2-3,TRBV30,TGTGCCTGGAGTGTAGCGGTAGGCATTTCAACAGATACGCAGTATTTT,CAWSVAVGISTDTQYF
few,.,TRBJ2-7,TRBV7-9,TGTGCCAGCAGTCTTGGACTCGTGCGCGAGCAGTACTTC,CASSLGLVREQYF
.,.,TRBJ1-2,TRBV6-5,TGTGCCAGCAGTTACTCAGTCCCCCAGGGTTATGGCTACACCTTC,CASSYSVPQGYGYTF
.,.,TRBJ2-5,TRBV5-6,TGTGCCAGCAGCCCGACAATAGGTACCCAGTACTTC,CASSPTIGTQYF
.,.,TRBJ2-7,TRBV2,TGTGCCAGCAGAGCCGGGACGGCGACCTACGAGCAGTACTTC,CASRAGTATYEQYF
.,.,TRBJ2-3,TRBV7-9,TGTGCCAGCAGCTTAACCGAGCGGCCCGGCACAGATACGCAGTATTTT,CASSLTERPGTDTQYF
.,.,TRBJ1-2,TRBV6-9,TGTGCCAGCAGTTACTCGGACGGCTATGGCTACACCTTC,CASSYSDGYGYTF
.,.,TRBJ2-7,TRBV9,TGTGCCAGCAGCGTAGACGGGGATGAGGATGAGCAGTACTTC,CASSVDGDEDEQYF
once,.,TRBJ2-7,TRBV6-6,TGTGCCAGCAGTCCCCGGCCAACCTACGAGCAGTACTTC,CASSPRPTYEQYF
.,.,TRBJ1-1,TRBV5-4,TGTGCCAGCAGCTTCCGGGGGAACACTGAAGCTTTCTTT,CASSFRGNTEAFF
.,.,TRBJ1-1,TRBV20-1,TGCAGTGCCACCCCAGCTGAAGCTTTCTTT,CSATPAEAFF
few,TRBD1,TRBJ2-7,TRBV5-1,TGCGCCAGCAGCGCTGACAGGGGAACGGCCTACGAGCAGTACTTC,CASSADRGTAYEQYF
.,.,TRBJ1-1,TRBV5-1,TGCGCCAGCAGCTTGGAGCGCGGGACTGAAGCTTTCTTT,CASSLERGTEAFF
.,.,TRBJ1-1,TRBV15,TGTGCCACCAGCAGAGATCAGTTGGCAGGCCTTTGGGACGCTGAAGCTTTCTTT,CATSRDQLAGLWDAEAFF
.,.,TRBJ2-7,TRBV30,TGTGCCTGGAGCCCCCGGACTCGGCGCGGGGAAGAGCAGTACTTC,CAWSPRTRRGEEQYF
.,.,TRBJ1-4,TRBV6-1,TGTGCCAGCAGTGTACAGGGAGAAAATGAAAAACTGTTTTTT,CASSVQGENEKLFF
.,.,TRBJ1-2,TRBV9,TGTGCCAGCAGTGCGTGGGGAACTAACTATGGCTACACCTTC,CASSAWGTNYGYTF
once,.,TRBJ2-2,TRBV7-7,TGTGCCAGCAGCTTAGTAGAGACAGGCAACACCGGGGAGCTGTTTTTT,CASSLVETGNTGELFF
.,.,TRBJ1-6,TRBV30,TGTGCCTGGAGTGCTCGGGGGGAACCCGCTTCACCCCTCCACTTT,CAWSARGEPASPLHF
once,TRBD2,TRBJ2-1,TRBV5-4,TGTGCCAGCAGCTTGGCCGCGGGAGTCCCCTACAATGAGCAGTTCTTC,CASSLAAGVPYNEQFF
.,.,TRBJ1-2,TRBV13,TGTGCCAGCAGCTTATGGGGGTGGGACAACTATGGCTACACCTTC,CASSLWGWDNYGYTF
.,.,TRBJ2-1,TRBV6-5,TGTGCCAGCATGGAAGGGGCCTCCTACAATGAGCAGTTCTTC,CASMEGASYNEQFF
.,TRBD2,TRBJ2-7,TRBV6-6,TGTGCCAGCAGTTACTCGGGGGGGGTTAGCTCCTACGAGCAGTACTTC,CASSYSGGVSSYEQYF
.,.,TRBJ2-1,TRBV7-8,TGTGCCAGCAGCTTAGTTAGCAATGAGCAGTTCTTC,CASSLVSNEQFF